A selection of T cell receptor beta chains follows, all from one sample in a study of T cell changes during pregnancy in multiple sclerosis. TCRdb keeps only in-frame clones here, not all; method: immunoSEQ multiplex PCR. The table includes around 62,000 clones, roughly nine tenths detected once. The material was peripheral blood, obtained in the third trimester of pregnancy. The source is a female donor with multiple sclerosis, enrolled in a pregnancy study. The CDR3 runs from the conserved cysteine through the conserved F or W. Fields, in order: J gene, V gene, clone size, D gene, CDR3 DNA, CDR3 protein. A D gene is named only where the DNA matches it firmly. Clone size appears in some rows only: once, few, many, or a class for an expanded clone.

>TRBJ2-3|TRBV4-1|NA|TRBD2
TGCGCCAGCAGCCAAGAAGCGGGAGGGCCAGGGGATACGCAGTATTTT
CASSQEAGGPGDTQYF
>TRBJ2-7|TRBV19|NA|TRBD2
TGTGCCAGTAGTTTCTCGGGGGGCTACGAGCAGTACTTC
CASSFSGGYEQYF
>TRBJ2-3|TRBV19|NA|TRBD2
TGTGCCAGTAGTACCAGCGGGAGTTCAGATACGCAGTATTTT
CASSTSGSSDTQYF
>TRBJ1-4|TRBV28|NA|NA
TGTGCCAGCAGTTTCGGTCCAACTAATGAAAAACTGTTTTTT
CASSFGPTNEKLFF
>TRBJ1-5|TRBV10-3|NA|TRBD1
TGTGCCATCAGTGAGTCCCGACAGGGGGATTATCAGCCCCAGCATTTT
CAISESRQGDYQPQHF
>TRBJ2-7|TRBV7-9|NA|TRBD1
TGTGCCAGCAGCTCTGGGACAGGGAAGGCCACCTACGAGCAGTACTTC
CASSSGTGKATYEQYF
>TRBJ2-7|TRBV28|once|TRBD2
TGTGCCAGCAGTGCCTCGGGACTAGCGGGAGGGTACTACGAGCAGTACTTC
CASSASGLAGGYYEQYF
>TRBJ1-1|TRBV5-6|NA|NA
TGTGCCAGCAGCTCTGGACAGCCTGGGACTGAAGCTTTCTTT
CASSSGQPGTEAFF
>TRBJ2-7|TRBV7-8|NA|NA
TGTGCCAGCAGCTATACAGGTTCCGAGCAGTACTTC
CASSYTGSEQYF
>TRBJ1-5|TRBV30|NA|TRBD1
TGTGCCTGGAGCAGCGTAGGGACAGGGAATCAGCCCCAGCATTTT
CAWSSVGTGNQPQHF
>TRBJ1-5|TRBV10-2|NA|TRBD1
TGCGCCAGCAGTGAGAGGGGGCGAGATCAGCCCCAGCATTTT
CASSERGRDQPQHF
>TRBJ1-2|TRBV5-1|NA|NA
TGCGCCAGCAGCTTGGGAGGGCACAGCTATGGCTACACCTTC
CASSLGGHSYGYTF
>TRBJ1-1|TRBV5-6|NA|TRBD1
TGTGCCAGCAGCTTGGAAAGACAGGGTATGGTTAGGAGGAACACTGAAGCTTTCTTT
CASSLERQGMVRRNTEAFF
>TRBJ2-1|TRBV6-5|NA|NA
TGTGCCAGCAGTTCAGGCGGGCGAAGTGTGAATGAGCAGTTCTTC
CASSSGGRSVNEQFF
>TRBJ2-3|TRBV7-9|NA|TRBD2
TGTGCCAGCAGTCGTAGCGGGGGGGCAGATACGCAGTATTTT
CASSRSGGADTQYF
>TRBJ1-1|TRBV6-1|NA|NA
TGTGCCAGCAACCTACAGGTGAACACTGAAGCTTTCTTT
CASNLQVNTEAFF
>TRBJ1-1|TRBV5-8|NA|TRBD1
TGTGCCAGCAGCCCATACTCGACAGGGGGCTTCGGAGCTTTCTTT
CASSPYSTGGFGAFF
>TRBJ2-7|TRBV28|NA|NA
TGTGCCAGCAGCCCAGGGATGACCTACGAGCAGTACTTC
CASSPGMTYEQYF
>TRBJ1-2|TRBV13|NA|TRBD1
TGTGCCAGCAGCTTAATGGACAGGGGTAACTATGGCTACACCTTC
CASSLMDRGNYGYTF
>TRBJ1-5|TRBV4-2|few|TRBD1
TGTGCCAGCAGCCAAGGGGACAGGGCAAATCAGCCCCAGCATTTT
CASSQGDRANQPQHF
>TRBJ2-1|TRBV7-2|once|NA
TGTGCCAGCAGCTTATCGACATACAATGAGCAGTTCTTC
CASSLSTYNEQFF
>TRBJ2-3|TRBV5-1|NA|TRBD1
TGCGCCAGCATCGAGGGGGCTAGCAGCACAGATACGCAGTATTTT
CASIEGASSTDTQYF
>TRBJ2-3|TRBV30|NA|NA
TGTGCCTGGAGTGTCCGGCTAGCAGATACGCAGTATTTT
CAWSVRLADTQYF
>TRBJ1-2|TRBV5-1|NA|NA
TGCGCCAGCAGCAGAGGGTCAGGCGGCGGCTACACCTTC
CASSRGSGGGYTF
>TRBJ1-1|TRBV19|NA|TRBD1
TGTGCCAGCGGGACAGGGGTTGCCACTGAAGCTTTCTTT
CASGTGVATEAFF
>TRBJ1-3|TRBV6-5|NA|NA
TGTGCCAGCAGTCCCTCTCCAGGGCCCGGAAACACCATATATTTT
CASSPSPGPGNTIYF
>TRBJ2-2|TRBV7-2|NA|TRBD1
TGTGCCAGCAGCCTACAGGGGGCAAACACCGGGGAGCTGTTTTTT
CASSLQGANTGELFF
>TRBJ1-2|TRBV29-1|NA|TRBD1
TGCAGCGTGGAGACAGGGGGCCCGGGTGGCTACACCTTC
CSVETGGPGGYTF
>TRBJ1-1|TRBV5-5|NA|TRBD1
TGTGCCAGCAGCCGACAGGGGAAGACTGAAGCTTTCTTT
CASSRQGKTEAFF
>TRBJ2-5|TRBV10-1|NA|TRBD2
TGCGCCAGCAGTAAGGGGACTAGCGGGACTATTGAGACCCAGTACTTC
CASSKGTSGTIETQYF
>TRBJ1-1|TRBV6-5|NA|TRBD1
TGTGCCAGCAGTTGGACCGGGACAGGGGTAGAAGCTTTCTTT
CASSWTGTGVEAFF
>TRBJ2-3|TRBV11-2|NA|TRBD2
TGTGCCAGCAGCTTTAGCGGGGGGGCAGTGACAGATACGCAGTATTTT
CASSFSGGAVTDTQYF
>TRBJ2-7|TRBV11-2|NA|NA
TGTGCCAGCAGCTTAGATCGCGGTGCCGAGCAGTACTTC
CASSLDRGAEQYF
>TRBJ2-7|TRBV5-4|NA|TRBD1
TGTGCCAGCAGCCCTATTGAAGGAACAGGGGTGGGCGAGCAGTACTTC
CASSPIEGTGVGEQYF
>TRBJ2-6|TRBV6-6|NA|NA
TGTGCCAGCAGTTACGAGGAGGGCACCGGGGCCAACGTCCTGACTTTC
CASSYEEGTGANVLTF
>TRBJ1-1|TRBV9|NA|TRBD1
TGTGCCAGCAGCGTAGAGGTTGGGGACAGGGGTACTGAAGCTTTCTTT
CASSVEVGDRGTEAFF